Here is one T cell receptor beta chain with its context. The CDR3 length is 14 residues. V gave up 3 bases and J gave up 7 bases; unmatched junction bases: 3. Germline V gene data show CDR1 as LNHDA and CDR2 as SQIVND (reference sequence). Data came from immunoSEQ multiplex PCR; TCRdb stores just in-frame clones and leaves some out. Of 400,000 or so clones in the sample, around 84% are singletons; the top ten hold about 3%. These data originate in a study of blood T cell repertoires in COVID-19. In the study overall: Acute-phase and convalescent COVID-19 samples originated in the United States, Italy and Spain.

The chain combines TRBV19 with TRBJ2-1; TRBD2 aligns across 10 bases. The receptor comes from a human donor in a cohort sampled during active COVID-19. What was sequenced was peripheral blood. CDR3 DNA sequence: TGTGCCAGTAGTATCGCTAGCGGGAGTAATGAGCAGTTCTTC. It specifies CASSIASGSNEQFF.